Listed here are 32 T cell receptor beta chains from one sample, sequenced in a study of T cell responses to AZD1222 COVID-19 vaccine. Sequenced by immunoSEQ multiplex PCR; TCRdb stores in-frame clones only, minus some. The sample includes around 95,000 clones, about nine tenths of them seen just once. The sample in question was peripheral blood, obtained on day 0 of AZD1222 vaccination. The receptors shown here come from an adult in good health.

The chain couples TRBV9 to TRBJ1-6; D is perhaps TRBD1 (5 bases). Deletions cut 0 bases from V and 5 bases from J, with 6 bases between. Germline V gives CDR1 SGDLS, CDR2 YYNGEE. CDR3 length equals 14 residues. The CDR3 is CASSVGTHNSPLHF. The CDR3 nucleotides are TGTGCCAGCAGCGTAGGGACACATAATTCACCCCTCCACTTT.

The chain employs TRBV6-5 and TRBJ2-1; a possible D gene is TRBD1 (6 bases). V was trimmed by 10 bases and J by 0 bases, leaving 10 bases between them. Germline V gene lookup returns CDR1 MNHEY and CDR2 SVGAGI. The CDR3 sequence is 13 residues long. The CDR3 loop is CATQGSSYNEQFF. The CDR3 bases are TGTGCCACACAGGGAAGCTCCTACAATGAGCAGTTCTTC.

J is TRBJ1-6 and V is TRBV14; the D gene is possibly TRBD1 (5 bases). Germline-derived CDR1 and CDR2 are SGHDN and FVKESK. CDR3 length: 15 amino acids. The V and J ends lost 1 base and 9 bases respectively, with 13 bases between them. The CDR3 DNA is TGTGCCAGCAGCCAAGTGGGCAGGGAGGGTTCACCCCTCCACTTT. This codes for CASSQVGREGSPLHF.

The chain links TRBV7-9 to TRBJ2-1, with D uncertain. Germline CDR1 SEHNR, CDR2 FQNEAQ (reference sequence). Between the trimmed V and J ends, which lost 4 bases and 4 bases, there was a span of 5 bases. This CDR3 spans 12 amino acids. Written as DNA, the CDR3 is TGTGCCAGCAGCTACTTATACAATGAGCAGTTCTTC. Amino acid sequence: CASSYLYNEQFF.

The rearrangement joins TRBV7-8 to TRBJ1-1; no reliable D call. The V gene lost 5 bases and the J gene lost 5 bases, with 9 bases spanning the gap. CDR1 SGHVS and CDR2 FQNEAQ come from the germline V gene. The CDR3 consists of 12 residues. The chain's CDR3 is CASSPRWTEAFF. The DNA of the CDR3 is TGTGCCAGCAGCCCTCGGTGGACTGAAGCTTTCTTT.

This clone was seen only a few times. The chain employs TRBV5-1 and TRBJ2-3; D is uncertain. Germline V gives CDR1 SGHRS, CDR2 YFSETQ. The CDR3 contains 12 residues. V lost 2 bases to trimming and J lost 4 bases, with 5 bases between them. The CDR3 reads CASSFGADTQYF. The CDR3 nucleotides read TGCGCCAGCAGCTTCGGAGCAGATACGCAGTATTTT.

CDR3 sequence: CASSGGQGSNYGYTF. CDR3 coding DNA: TGTGCCAGCAGCGGGGGTCAGGGCTCTAACTATGGCTACACCTTC. J is TRBJ1-2 and V is TRBV7-3; the D gene is possibly TRBD1 (5 bases). Looked up from germline, CDR1 is SGHTA and CDR2 is FQGTGA. The length of the CDR3 is 15 residues. Deletions cut 5 bases from V and 0 bases from J, with 13 bases between.

The chain combines TRBV5-5 with TRBJ2-5; 10 nucleotides match TRBD1. Germline V CDR1 and CDR2: SGHKS, YYEKEE (reference sequence). CDR3 length equals 16 residues. Trimming at V came to 4 bases and at J to 5 bases, leaving 11 bases not matched to a gene. In nucleotides, the CDR3 is TGTGCCAGCAGCAGACCGGGACAGGGGACGGGGGAGACCCAGTACTTC. The encoded protein is CASSRPGQGTGETQYF. The full variable domain, rest sourced from reference TRBV5-5 and TRBJ2-5, is DAGVTQSPTHLIKTRGQQVTLRCSPISGHKSVSWYQQVLGQGPQFIFQYYEKEERGRGNFPDRFSARQFPNYSSELNVNALLLGDSALYLCASSRPGQGTGETQYFGPGTRLLVL.

CDR3 in DNA: TGTGCCAGCATCCGGAACAGGGCGAGGAACACTGAAGCTTTCTTT. Its protein is CASIRNRARNTEAFF. The chain is built from TRBV21-1 and TRBJ1-1; the table's D gene call, TRBD1, was not cross checked with the DNA. TRBV21-1 is termed a pseudogene. This CDR3 has 15 residues.

The rearrangement uses TRBV18 and TRBJ2-6; 7 nucleotides match TRBD1. Germline V CDR1 and CDR2: KGHSH, LQKENI. V dropped 5 bases and J dropped 2; count of bases not matched to a gene: 3. The CDR3 spans 15 residues. The CDR3 sequence is CASSFQGAGANVLTF. As DNA, the CDR3 is TGTGCCAGCTCATTTCAGGGGGCTGGGGCCAACGTCCTGACTTTC.

In its sample, this clone was seen once. The chain combines TRBV9 with TRBJ1-4; no clear D. The CDR3 spans 15 residues. V lost 2 bases, J lost 0 bases, and 8 bases lay in between. The germline CDR1 and CDR2 sequences are SGDLS and YYNGEE. The CDR3 region is CASSVGRATNEKLFF. CDR3 nucleotide sequence: TGTGCCAGCAGCGTTGGACGGGCAACTAATGAAAAACTGTTTTTT.

The chain has TRBV11-2 and TRBJ2-2; D is perhaps TRBD2 (5 bases). CDR3 length: 13 amino acids. Germline CDR1 reads SGHAT; CDR2 reads FQNNGV. The ends were cut back, 6 bases at V and 5 bases at J, with 10 bases in the middle. The DNA of the CDR3 is TGTGCCAGCAGTGAGGGTTTTACCGGGGAGCTGTTTTTT. Protein product: CASSEGFTGELFF.

The chain recombines TRBV6-5 with TRBJ1-1; D is undetermined. Germline V gene sequence: CDR1 MNHEY, CDR2 SVGAGI. Trimming pared 8 bases from V and 7 bases from J, leaving 23 bases between. This CDR3 has 15 amino acids. The CDR3, as DNA: TGTGCCAGCCCTCAGACCTCGACGAGGATGATTGAAGCTTTCTTT. Translating gives CASPQTSTRMIEAFF.

The chain is built from TRBV9 and TRBJ1-1; no reliable D call. Trimming pared 6 bases from V and 0 bases from J, leaving 21 bases between. Germline V lookup: CDR1 SGDLS, CDR2 YYNGEE. CDR3 size: 17 residues. The CDR3 loop reads CASTPVQRLGMNTEAFF. CDR3 nucleotide sequence: TGTGCCAGCACCCCCGTTCAAAGGTTAGGCATGAACACTGAAGCTTTCTTT.

The genes are TRBV6-5 and TRBJ1-5; D possibly corresponds to TRBD1 (5 bases). V dropped 6 bases and J dropped 7 bases, with 13 bases sitting between them. Germline-derived CDR1 and CDR2 are MNHEY and SVGAGI. The CDR3 totals 13 residues. DNA for the CDR3: TGTGCCAGCAGCAGGGTCCAGGAGCAGCCCCAGCATTTT. Residues: CASSRVQEQPQHF.

This sequence joins TRBV5-1 and TRBJ1-2, with a possible D match to TRBD1 (5 bases). Trimming took 2 bases from V and 6 from J, leaving 8 bases between them. This CDR3 contains 12 residues. Germline-derived CDR1 and CDR2 are SGHRS and YFSETQ. The CDR3 DNA follows: TGCGCCAGCAGCTTCCAGGGAGATGGCTACACCTTC. This sequence encodes CASSFQGDGYTF.

J is TRBJ2-5 and V is TRBV4-1; 11 bases line up with TRBD2. The germline CDR1 and CDR2 sequences are MGHRA and YSYEKL. Losses at the gene ends were 2 bases for V and 5 bases for J; bases not matched to a gene: 7. This CDR3 region has 16 residues. This CDR3 is CASSQKLAGVQETQYF. The CDR3 DNA follows: TGCGCCAGCAGCCAAAAACTAGCGGGAGTACAGGAGACCCAGTACTTC.

The V gene is TRBV7-3, the J gene TRBJ1-3; possible D gene TRBD1, 6 bases. This CDR3 is 13 amino acids long. Germline values: CDR1 SGHTA, CDR2 FQGTGA. V lost 3 bases and J 7 bases, leaving 10 bases between the germline ends. This CDR3 reads CASSFKGGNTIYF. As DNA, the CDR3 is TGTGCCAGCAGCTTCAAAGGGGGGAACACCATATATTTT. The full variable domain, in which reference TRBV7-3 and TRBJ1-3 provide the parts outside the CDR3, is GAGVSQTPSNKVTEKGKYVELRCDPISGHTALYWYRQSLGQGPEFLIYFQGTGAADDSGLPNDRFFAVRPEGSVSTLKIQRTERGDSAVYLCASSFKGGNTIYFGEGSWLTVV.

The table lists this clone with a count of one. V and J are TRBV6-5 and TRBJ2-1; D possibly corresponds to TRBD1 (6 bases). The CDR3 is 13 residues long. V shed 5 bases and J shed 12 bases, with 17 bases lying between them. In germline, CDR1 is MNHEY, CDR2 SVGAGI. The CDR3 region is CASSPGQTYGQFF. In DNA, the CDR3 is TGTGCCAGCAGTCCCGGACAGACCTATGGGCAGTTCTTC.

The chain links TRBV2 to TRBJ1-6, with no clear D. Germline values: CDR1 SNHLY, CDR2 FYNNEI. V dropped 4 bases and J dropped 6 bases, with 4 bases sitting between them. This CDR3 is 12 amino acids long. This CDR3 reads CASSVINSPLHF. Here the CDR3 DNA reads TGTGCCAGCAGTGTAATTAATTCACCCCTCCACTTT. The variable domain in full, completed from reference TRBV2 and TRBJ1-6, reads EPEVTQTPSHQVTQMGQEVILRCVPISNHLYFYWYRQILGQKVEFLVSFYNNEISEKSEIFDDQFSVERPDGSNFTLKIRSTKLEDSAMYFCASSVINSPLHFGNGTRLTVT.

The CDR3 loop reads CASGSPSEGARNIQYF. The CDR3 DNA follows: TGTGCCAGCGGATCACCCTCTGAGGGGGCGAGGAACATTCAGTACTTC. The V and J genes are TRBV27 and TRBJ2-4; TRBD1 matches 7 bases. Germline V gene sequence: CDR1 MNHEY, CDR2 SMNVEV (reference sequence). CDR3 length: 16 residues. Losses at the gene ends were 8 bases for V and 7 bases for J; bases not matched to a gene: 17.

This clone was seen only once. The chain joins TRBV11-2 to TRBJ1-3; D not certain. Per germline, CDR1 SGHAT and CDR2 FQNNGV. V dropped 5 bases and J dropped 4 bases, with 9 bases sitting between them. This CDR3 is 13 amino acids long. The CDR3 reads CASSTLVGNTIYF. CDR3 DNA sequence: TGTGCCAGCAGCACCCTAGTAGGAAACACCATATATTTT.

The chain uses TRBV5-7 and TRBJ1-1; 10 nucleotides agree with TRBD1. TRBV5-7 is given ORF status, its function remaining uncertain. This CDR3 is 14 amino acids long. The junction had 10 bases not matched to a gene; V was cut back by 6 bases and J by 8 bases. The CDR3 is CASTSDRGYDEAFF. CDR3 sequence (DNA): TGTGCCAGCACCTCGGACAGGGGGTACGACGAAGCTTTCTTT.

The rearrangement links TRBV29-1 to TRBJ1-3; the D is unclear. V shed 1 base and J shed 0 bases, with 13 bases lying between them. The CDR3 extends over 16 amino acids. The germline CDR1 and CDR2 sequences are SQVTM and ANQGSEA. This CDR3 is CSVEGSTDPSGNTIYF. CDR3 sequence (DNA): TGCAGCGTTGAAGGGTCAACAGATCCCTCTGGAAACACCATATATTTT.

The V call is TRBV28, the J call TRBJ1-5; the D gene is possibly TRBD1 (6 bases). V dropped 6 bases and J dropped 3 bases, with 18 bases sitting between them. The germline CDR1 and CDR2 sequences are MDHEN and SYDVKM. The CDR3 loop spans 16 amino acids. CDR3 region: CASRSTGSGDNQPQHF. CDR3 DNA: TGTGCCAGCAGATCTACAGGGTCGGGGGACAATCAGCCCCAGCATTTT.

This clone was found once. The rearrangement joins TRBV2 to TRBJ1-3; 10 bases map to TRBD1. The CDR3 covers 14 residues. The V gene's germline CDR1 is SNHLY and CDR2 FYNNEI. V lost 6 bases to trimming and J lost 4 bases; unmatched junction nucleotides: 3. The CDR3 region is CASSSDRGGNTIYF. CDR3 bases: TGTGCCAGCAGCTCGGACAGGGGGGGAAACACCATATATTTT.

The genes are TRBV25-1 and TRBJ2-2, with D perhaps TRBD2 (5 bases). V lost 7 bases and J 6 bases, leaving 15 bases between the germline ends. The CDR3 runs 14 residues. Per germline, CDR1 MGHDK and CDR2 SYGVNS. The CDR3 coding sequence is TGTGCCAGCAACGGACCTAGCTGGGCCGGGGAGCTGTTTTTT. Amino acid sequence: CASNGPSWAGELFF.

In this sample, this clone turned up once. The chain uses TRBV27 and TRBJ1-1; possibly TRBD1 for D (5 bases). Trimming removed 6 bases from V and 3 bases from J, with 14 bases in between. CDR1 MNHEY and CDR2 SMNVEV come from the germline V gene (reference sequence). The CDR3 length is 14 residues. This CDR3 is CASRRGDWHTEAFF. DNA for the CDR3: TGTGCCAGCAGGAGAGGGGACTGGCACACTGAAGCTTTCTTT.

For the CDR3, the DNA is TGTGCCTGGAGCGGGGCTGGGGACTATGGCTACACCTTC. It specifies CAWSGAGDYGYTF. This rearrangement joins TRBV30 to TRBJ1-2; tentative D call: TRBD1 (5 bases). Trimming stripped 3 bases from V and 3 bases from J, with 11 bases between. This CDR3 has 13 amino acids. Germline loops: CDR1 GTSNPN, CDR2 SVGIG (reference sequence).

The rearrangement joins TRBV4-1 to TRBJ1-6, with 8 bases identical to TRBD1. From germline, CDR1 is MGHRA and CDR2 YSYEKL. CDR3 size: 16 residues. V lost 2 bases to trimming and J lost 9 bases; unmatched junction nucleotides: 9. CDR3 DNA sequence: TGCGCCAGCAGCCAAATCGGACAGGGTGGAGGTTCACCCCTCCACTTT. Translation gives CASSQIGQGGGSPLHF.

V and J are TRBV28 and TRBJ2-1; 10 bases are a match to TRBD1. The CDR3 length is 16 residues. The J segment lost 2 bases and the V segment lost 2 bases, leaving 3 bases of the junction unmatched. Germline V CDR1 and CDR2: MDHEN, SYDVKM. The CDR3 loop reads CASSLPGTGAYNEQFF. DNA for the CDR3: TGTGCCAGCAGTTTACCCGGGACAGGGGCCTACAATGAGCAGTTCTTC.

V is TRBV7-9 and J is TRBJ2-2, with 8 positions matching TRBD2. Germline CDR1 is SEHNR and CDR2 is FQNEAQ (reference sequence). The ends lost 3 bases at V and 4 bases at J; junction bases unmatched: 4. This CDR3 has 15 residues. The CDR3 loop is CASSLSREGTGELFF. DNA for the CDR3: TGTGCCAGCAGCTTGTCTCGGGAGGGCACCGGGGAGCTGTTTTTT. Together with reference TRBV7-9 and TRBJ2-2, the CDR3 gives the full variable domain: DTGVSQNPRHKITKRGQNVTFRCDPISEHNRLYWYRQTLGQGPEFLTYFQNEAQLEKSRLLSDRFSAERPKGSFSTLEIQRTEQGDSAMYLCASSLSREGTGELFFGEGSRLTVL.